The rows below give T cell receptor beta chains drawn from one sample of a study of T cell changes during pregnancy in multiple sclerosis. The repertoire was sequenced with immunoSEQ multiplex PCR; TCRdb's copy has only in-frame clones and lacks some. Of just under 50,000 clones in the sample, roughly 95% are singletons; the top ten hold less than 0.35%. The sample in question was CD4+ T cells from peripheral blood mononuclear cells, obtained in the third trimester of pregnancy. Receptor source: a female donor with multiple sclerosis, enrolled in a pregnancy study. CDR3s include the opening cysteine and the closing phenylalanine or tryptophan. Each record gives: D gene, CDR3 length, V gene, J gene, CDR3 protein. The D gene is left open where the match is weak.

TRBD2	14	TRBV7-7	TRBJ2-5	CASSSGLVGETQYF
TRBD1	12	TRBV2	TRBJ1-2	CASSQGATGYTF
TRBD2	15	TRBV7-8	TRBJ2-7	CASSLGEGITYEQYF
.	14	TRBV6-6	TRBJ2-1	CASTNRRSYNEQFF
.	11	TRBV30	TRBJ2-4	CAGRQKNIQYF
.	11	TRBV28	TRBJ1-1	CASTLRGSAFF
TRBD2	19	TRBV4-3	TRBJ2-2	CASSQDLAGGGGSPGELFF
TRBD2	16	TRBV9	TRBJ2-1	CASSVVGTSGRNEQFF
TRBD1	14	TRBV28	TRBJ1-2	CASTPQGKGPGYTF
.	15	TRBV19	TRBJ1-5	CASSIRGHYNQPQHF
.	13	TRBV9	TRBJ2-1	CASSVAPRDPQFF
.	16	TRBV5-4	TRBJ2-3	CASSNLGRGDTDTQYF
TRBD2	15	TRBV28	TRBJ2-7	CASSSEGDSGRAVYF
.	16	TRBV5-8	TRBJ2-4	CASSRTGRGAKNIQYF
.	14	TRBV7-9	TRBJ1-2	CASSLSGIFYGYTF
.	16	TRBV11-2	TRBJ2-5	CASSLLGSVLKETQYF
.	13	TRBV6-5	TRBJ1-6	CASRDSFNSPLHF
TRBD1	16	TRBV28	TRBJ2-2	CASSNPRTGNTGELFF
TRBD2	15	TRBV6-4	TRBJ2-1	CASSASGNSYNEQFF
.	13	TRBV7-2	TRBJ1-1	CASSPRVGSEAFF
TRBD2	13	TRBV19	TRBJ2-4	CASSGGAKNIQYF
TRBD1	20	TRBV5-1	TRBJ2-6	CASSLWLLLGQNSGANVLTF
.	16	TRBV5-1	TRBJ1-2	CASSTPQGTANYGYTF
TRBD1	16	TRBV4-3	TRBJ1-1	CASSTRTGGVLTEAFF
.	16	TRBV14	TRBJ1-3	CASSQGGRSSGNTIYF
TRBD2	18	TRBV5-6	TRBJ2-7	CASSFAPSGRTTSYEQYF
.	14	TRBV6-4	TRBJ1-6	CASRQTGNNSPLHF
.	15	TRBV27	TRBJ1-4	CASAPRGLFNEKLFF
.	13	TRBV7-2	TRBJ2-7	CASSFYTSYEQYF
.	13	TRBV7-3	TRBJ2-5	CASSLNRQETQYF
TRBD2	14	TRBV4-3	TRBJ2-5	CASSQDLIAGTQYF
.	12	TRBV5-5	TRBJ1-1	CASTPLSTEAFF
TRBD1	15	TRBV28	TRBJ2-7	CASSSSGQGFSEQYF
.	15	TRBV6-1	TRBJ2-7	CASSALTTVFYEQYF
.	13	TRBV7-2	TRBJ2-7	CASSQQLSYEQYF
.	11	TRBV27	TRBJ2-5	CASRQQETQYF
TRBD2	16	TRBV18	TRBJ2-7	CASSPPSGPLKYEQYF
.	15	TRBV7-3	TRBJ1-1	CASSPTVGGNTEAFF
TRBD2	15	TRBV18	TRBJ2-1	CASSPQPGGYNEQFF
TRBD2	15	TRBV9	TRBJ2-5	CASSVGGGATETQYF
TRBD1	13	TRBV18	TRBJ2-7	CASSRQGSGEQYF
TRBD1	13	TRBV7-6	TRBJ2-1	CASSPWTGREQFF
.	11	TRBV29-1	TRBJ1-1	CRAGLGTEAFF
.	14	TRBV7-9	TRBJ2-6	CATQRARGANVLTF
.	14	TRBV9	TRBJ2-7	CASSAGQNSYEQYF
TRBD1	17	TRBV29-1	TRBJ1-4	CSVGGGTGGRGWEKLFF
TRBD2	17	TRBV28	TRBJ2-1	CASKGRLGAGGRAEQFF
TRBD2	14	TRBV7-2	TRBJ2-3	CASSYGLAGDTQYF